The 12 T cell receptor beta chains below come from one sample, sequenced in a study of blood T cell repertoires in COVID-19. Sequenced by immunoSEQ multiplex PCR; TCRdb stores in-frame clones only, minus some. Among some 70,000 clones listed, 79% were seen once. What was sequenced was peripheral blood. The receptors here all came from a woman aged 50 to 60 with acute or convalescent COVID-19.

The chain recombines TRBV10-3 with TRBJ1-5; no firm D call. There are 14 residues in the CDR3. V gave up 2 bases and J gave up 5 bases, with 10 bases separating them. CDR1 and CDR2 (germline): ENHRY, SYGVKD. For the CDR3, the DNA is TGTGCCATCAGTGAGACAGAGTCCTATCAGCCCCAGCATTTT. Translation gives CAISETESYQPQHF.

The V gene is TRBV27, the J gene TRBJ1-6; D unresolved. Germline V gene data show CDR1 as MNHEY and CDR2 as SMNVEV (reference sequence). V lost 8 bases to trimming and J lost 13 bases, with 18 bases between them. The CDR3 has 13 amino acids. In nucleotides, the CDR3 is TGTGCCAGCTCTCAACGACCGTGGGAGCCCCTCCACTTT. Encoded protein: CASSQRPWEPLHF.

The chain employs TRBV7-3 and TRBJ2-2; possible D gene TRBD2, 6 bases. CDR1 and CDR2 from the germline V gene are SGHTA and FQGTGA. This CDR3 is 15 amino acids long. V lost 5 bases, J lost 1 base, and 11 bases lay in between. CDR3 sequence: CASSPAGGNTGELFF. The CDR3 nucleotides are TGTGCCAGCAGCCCAGCCGGGGGGAACACCGGGGAGCTGTTTTTT.

This clone was detected a few times. The DNA of the CDR3 is TGTGCCAGCAGGCCACCAAGGGACAGTGAAAAACTGTTTTTT. It codes for CASRPPRDSEKLFF. The chain has TRBV27 and TRBJ1-4; 7 nucleotides agree with TRBD1. This CDR3 comprises 14 residues. In germline, CDR1 is MNHEY, CDR2 SMNVEV (reference sequence). Trimming cost V 6 bases and J 7 bases; bases outside gene matches: 8.

The V gene is TRBV18, the J gene TRBJ1-5, with 9 bases matching TRBD1. Germline CDR1 is KGHSH and CDR2 is LQKENI. J lost 2 bases, V lost 3 bases, and 11 bases had no gene match. CDR3 length: 18 amino acids. CDR3 residues: CASSPDPAGQGRNQPQHF. The CDR3, as DNA: TGTGCCAGCTCACCGGACCCTGCGGGACAGGGACGCAATCAGCCCCAGCATTTT.

The chain carries TRBV30 and TRBJ2-5; tentative D call: TRBD2 (6 bases). V lost 0 bases to trimming and J lost 7 bases, with 12 bases between them. This CDR3 region has 13 residues. Germline CDR1 is GTSNPN and CDR2 is SVGIG (reference sequence). CDR3 bases: TGTGCCTGGAGTGTAGGGGACGGGGGGACCCAGTACTTC. This gives the protein CAWSVGDGGTQYF.

The chain has TRBV2 and TRBJ2-1; perhaps TRBD1 as D (6 bases). Deletions cut 8 bases from V and 1 base from J, with 12 bases between. The germline gives CDR1 SNHLY, CDR2 FYNNEI. The CDR3 is 14 amino acids. CDR3 residues: CASGQLGSYNEQFF. The CDR3 nucleotides are TGTGCCAGCGGACAGTTAGGGTCCTACAATGAGCAGTTCTTC.

Only a few counts were recorded for this clone. V gene TRBV5-1 combines with J gene TRBJ1-4, with D tentatively TRBD1 (6 bases). CDR3 size: 14 residues. The V gene lost 3 bases and the J gene lost 4 bases, with 10 bases spanning the gap. Germline-derived CDR1 and CDR2 are SGHRS and YFSETQ. This CDR3 reads CASSSQGYNEKLFF. The CDR3 DNA follows: TGCGCCAGCAGCTCTCAGGGGTATAATGAAAAACTGTTTTTT.

The V gene is TRBV4-1, the J gene TRBJ1-3, with 7 bases lining up with TRBD1. Trimming removed 4 bases from V and 4 bases from J; junction bases left unmatched: 16. This CDR3 is built from 18 residues. The V gene's germline CDR1 is MGHRA and CDR2 YSYEKL. CDR3 sequence (DNA): TGCGCCAGCAGCCCCTGGGACGAAAATCAGGGGGGAGGAAACACCATATATTTT. Protein sequence: CASSPWDENQGGGNTIYF.

Here the CDR3 DNA reads TGCAGTGCTAGTAGTCCAGGGGGCTTTGGCTACACCTTC. As protein: CSASSPGGFGYTF. The rearrangement uses TRBV20-1 and TRBJ1-2; the match to TRBD1 covers 8 bases. CDR1 and CDR2 (germline): DFQATT, SNEGSKA (reference sequence). CDR3 length equals 13 residues. Trimming cost V 3 bases and J 7 bases; bases outside gene matches: 7.

Only a few counts were recorded for this clone. This specimen includes other DNA sequences encoding the same CDR3. The chain carries TRBV5-1 and TRBJ2-1, with no clear D. V lost 0 bases, J lost 8 bases, and 9 bases lay in between. CDR3 length: 13 amino acids. The germline V gene encodes CDR1 SGHRS and CDR2 YFSETQ. The CDR3 sequence: CASSLGYRDEQFF. As DNA, the CDR3 is TGCGCCAGCAGCTTGGGTTATCGGGATGAGCAGTTCTTC.

The chain uses TRBV2 and TRBJ2-6, with TRBD1 matching 8 bases. Trimming at V came to 6 bases and at J to 4 bases, leaving 2 bases not matched to a gene. Germline V gene lookup returns CDR1 SNHLY and CDR2 FYNNEI. The CDR3 has 14 amino acids. The CDR3 protein is CASRDRVGANVLTF. The CDR3 coding sequence is TGTGCCAGCAGGGACAGGGTCGGGGCCAACGTCCTGACTTTC.